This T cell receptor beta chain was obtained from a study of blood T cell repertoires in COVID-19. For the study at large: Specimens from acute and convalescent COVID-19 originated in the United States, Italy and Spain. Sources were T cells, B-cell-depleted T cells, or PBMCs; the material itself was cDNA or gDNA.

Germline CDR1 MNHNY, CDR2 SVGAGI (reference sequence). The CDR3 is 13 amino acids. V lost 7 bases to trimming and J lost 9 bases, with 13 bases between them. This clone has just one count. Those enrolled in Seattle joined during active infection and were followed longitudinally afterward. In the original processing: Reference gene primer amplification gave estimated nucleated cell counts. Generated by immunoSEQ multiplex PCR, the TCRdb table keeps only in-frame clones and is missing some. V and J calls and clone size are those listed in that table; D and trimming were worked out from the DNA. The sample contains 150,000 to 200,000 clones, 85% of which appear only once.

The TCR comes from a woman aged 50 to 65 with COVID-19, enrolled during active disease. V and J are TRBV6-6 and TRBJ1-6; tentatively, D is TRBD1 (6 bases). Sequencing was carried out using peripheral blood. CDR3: CASKGQEGSPLHF. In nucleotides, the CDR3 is TGTGCCAGCAAGGGACAAGAAGGTTCACCCCTCCACTTT.